This T cell receptor beta chain was sequenced during a study of OX40 agonist ivuxolimab in advanced cancers. Study-level points and caveats: Dose levels from 0.1 to 3.0 mg/kg saw CD4+ and CD8+ blood T cells expand clonally by week 6.

Note on this clone: Antigen unknown.

V lost 4 bases, J lost 7 bases, and 13 bases lay in between. The CDR3 is 13 amino acids. Germline values: CDR1 SGHTA, CDR2 FQGTGA. Profiling relied on immunoSEQ multiplex PCR, and the TCRdb table lists in-frame clones only, not all of them. Of tens of thousands of clones listed, around four fifths are singletons. The sequence was obtained from an adult with an advanced solid tumor such as melanoma, head and neck, liver or kidney cancer. Sample: CD4+ or CD8+ T cells sorted from blood, taken in a trial of the OX40 agonist ivuxolimab. The rearrangement joins TRBV7-3 to TRBJ1-2, with no clear D. The CDR3 nucleotides read TGTGCCAGCAGCTCCGAGAAAATGAGTGGCTACACCTTC. Its translation is CASSSEKMSGYTF.